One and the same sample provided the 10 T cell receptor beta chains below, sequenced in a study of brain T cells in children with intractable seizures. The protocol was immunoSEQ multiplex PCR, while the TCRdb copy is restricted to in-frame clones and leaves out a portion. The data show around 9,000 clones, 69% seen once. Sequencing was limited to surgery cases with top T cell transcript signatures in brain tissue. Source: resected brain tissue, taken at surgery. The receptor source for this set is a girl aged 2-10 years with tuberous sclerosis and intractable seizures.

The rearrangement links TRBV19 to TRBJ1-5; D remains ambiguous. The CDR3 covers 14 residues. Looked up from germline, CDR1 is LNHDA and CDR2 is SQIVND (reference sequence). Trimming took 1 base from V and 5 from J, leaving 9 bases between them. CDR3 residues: CASSIVGRYQPQHF. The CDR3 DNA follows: TGTGCCAGTAGTATAGTGGGGAGATATCAGCCCCAGCATTTT.

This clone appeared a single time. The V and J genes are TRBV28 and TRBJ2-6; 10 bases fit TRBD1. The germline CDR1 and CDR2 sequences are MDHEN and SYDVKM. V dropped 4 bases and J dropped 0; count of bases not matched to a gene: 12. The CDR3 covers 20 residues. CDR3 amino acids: CASSSWDRGIFRSGANVLTF. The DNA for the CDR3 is TGTGCCAGCAGTTCCTGGGACAGGGGAATCTTCCGCTCTGGGGCCAACGTCCTGACTTTC. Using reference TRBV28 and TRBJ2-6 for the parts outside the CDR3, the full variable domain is DVKVTQSSRYLVKRTGEKVFLECVQDMDHENMFWYRQDPGLGLRLIYFSYDVKMKEKGDIPEGYSVSREKKERFSLILESASTNQTSMYLCASSSWDRGIFRSGANVLTFGAGSRLTVL.

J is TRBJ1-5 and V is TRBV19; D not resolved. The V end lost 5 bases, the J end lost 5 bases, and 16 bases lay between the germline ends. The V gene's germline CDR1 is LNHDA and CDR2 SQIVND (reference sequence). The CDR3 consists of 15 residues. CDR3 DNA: TGTGCCAGTAGTCCACCCCTCGGCACCCATCAGCCCCAGCATTTT. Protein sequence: CASSPPLGTHQPQHF.

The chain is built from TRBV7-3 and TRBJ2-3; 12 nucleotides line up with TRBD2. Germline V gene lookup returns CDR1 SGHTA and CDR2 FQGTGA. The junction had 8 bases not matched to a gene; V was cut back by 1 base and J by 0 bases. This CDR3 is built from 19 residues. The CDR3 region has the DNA TGTGCCAGCAGCTTAAAAAAAACTAGCGGGGGGACTAGCACAGATACGCAGTATTTT. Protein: CASSLKKTSGGTSTDTQYF.

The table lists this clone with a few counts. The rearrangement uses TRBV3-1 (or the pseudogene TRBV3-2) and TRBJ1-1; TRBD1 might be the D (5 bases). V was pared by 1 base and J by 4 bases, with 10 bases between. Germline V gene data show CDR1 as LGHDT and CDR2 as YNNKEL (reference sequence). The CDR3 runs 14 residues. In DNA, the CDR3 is TGTGCCAGCAGCCAAGGTCCAGGGATCACTGAAGCTTTCTTT. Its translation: CASSQGPGITEAFF.

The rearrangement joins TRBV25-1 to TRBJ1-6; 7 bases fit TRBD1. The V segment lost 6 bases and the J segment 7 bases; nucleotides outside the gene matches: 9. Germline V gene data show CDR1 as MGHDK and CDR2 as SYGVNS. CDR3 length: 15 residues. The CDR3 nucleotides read TGTGCCAGCAGAATCGGGACAGATGGGAATTCACCCCTCCACTTT. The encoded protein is CASRIGTDGNSPLHF.

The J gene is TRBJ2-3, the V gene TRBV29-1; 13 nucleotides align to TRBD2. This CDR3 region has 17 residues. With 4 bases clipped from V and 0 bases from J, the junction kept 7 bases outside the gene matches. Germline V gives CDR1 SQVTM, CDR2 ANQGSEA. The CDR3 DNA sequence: TGCAGCGTTGTAATAGGGACTAGCGGGATCAGCACAGATACGCAGTATTTT. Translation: CSVVIGTSGISTDTQYF.

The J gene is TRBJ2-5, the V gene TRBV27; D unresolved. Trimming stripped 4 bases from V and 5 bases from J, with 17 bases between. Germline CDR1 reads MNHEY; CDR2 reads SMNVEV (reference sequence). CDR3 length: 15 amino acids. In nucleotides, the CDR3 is TGTGCCAGCAGTTCCTCATGGGCCGCTGGGGAGACCCAGTACTTC. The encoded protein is CASSSSWAAGETQYF.

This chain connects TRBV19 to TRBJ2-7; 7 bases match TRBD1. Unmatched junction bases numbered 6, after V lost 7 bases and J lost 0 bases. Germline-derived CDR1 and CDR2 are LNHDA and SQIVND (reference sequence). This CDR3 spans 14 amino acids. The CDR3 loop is CASKQTGSSYEQYF. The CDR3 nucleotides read TGTGCCAGTAAGCAGACAGGGAGCTCCTACGAGCAGTACTTC.

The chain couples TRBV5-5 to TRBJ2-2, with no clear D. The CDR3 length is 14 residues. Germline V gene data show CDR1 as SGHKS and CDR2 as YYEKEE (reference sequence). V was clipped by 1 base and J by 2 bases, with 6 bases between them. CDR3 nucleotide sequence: TGTGCCAGCAGCTTGAGCAGTAACACCGGGGAGCTGTTTTTT. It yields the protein CASSLSSNTGELFF.